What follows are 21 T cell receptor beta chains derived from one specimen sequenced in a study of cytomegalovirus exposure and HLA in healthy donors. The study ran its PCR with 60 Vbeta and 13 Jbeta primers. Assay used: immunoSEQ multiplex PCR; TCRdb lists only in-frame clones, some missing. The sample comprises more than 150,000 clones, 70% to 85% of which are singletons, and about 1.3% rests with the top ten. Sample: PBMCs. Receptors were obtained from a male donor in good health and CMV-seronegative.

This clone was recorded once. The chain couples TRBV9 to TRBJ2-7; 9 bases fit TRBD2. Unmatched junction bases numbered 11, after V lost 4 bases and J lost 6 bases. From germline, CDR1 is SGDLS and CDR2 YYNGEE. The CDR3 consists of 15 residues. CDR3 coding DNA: TGTGCCAGCAGCTTTTTAGCGGGAGAGGGTGCCGAGCAGTACTTC. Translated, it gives CASSFLAGEGAEQYF.

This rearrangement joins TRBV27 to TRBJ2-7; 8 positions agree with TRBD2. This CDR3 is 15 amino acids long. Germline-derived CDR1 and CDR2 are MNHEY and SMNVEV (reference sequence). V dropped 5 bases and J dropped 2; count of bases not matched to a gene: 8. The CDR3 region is CASSHQTSATYEQYF. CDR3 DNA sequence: TGTGCCAGCAGTCACCAGACTAGCGCTACCTACGAGCAGTACTTC.

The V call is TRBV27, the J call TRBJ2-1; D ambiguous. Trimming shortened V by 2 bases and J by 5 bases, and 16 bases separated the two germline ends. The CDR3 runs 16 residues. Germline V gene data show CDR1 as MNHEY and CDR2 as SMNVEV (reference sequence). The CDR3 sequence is CASSLIPRLSNNEQFF. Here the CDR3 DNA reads TGTGCCAGCAGTTTAATTCCCCGCCTATCTAACAATGAGCAGTTCTTC.

CDR3 nucleotide sequence: TGTGCCAGCAGCCGAACAGGGGGCGCAGATACGCAGTATTTT. Its translation is CASSRTGGADTQYF. The gene calls are TRBV9 and TRBJ2-3; 9 bases align to TRBD1. Trimming at V came to 4 bases and at J to 4 bases, leaving 4 bases not matched to a gene. The germline CDR1 and CDR2 sequences are SGDLS and YYNGEE. The CDR3 is made up of 14 amino acids.

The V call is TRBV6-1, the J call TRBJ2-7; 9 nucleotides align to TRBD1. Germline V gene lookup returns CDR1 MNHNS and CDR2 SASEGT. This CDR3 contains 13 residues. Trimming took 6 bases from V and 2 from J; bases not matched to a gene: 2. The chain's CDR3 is CASRGQGTYEQYF. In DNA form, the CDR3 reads TGTGCCAGCAGGGGACAGGGTACCTACGAGCAGTACTTC.

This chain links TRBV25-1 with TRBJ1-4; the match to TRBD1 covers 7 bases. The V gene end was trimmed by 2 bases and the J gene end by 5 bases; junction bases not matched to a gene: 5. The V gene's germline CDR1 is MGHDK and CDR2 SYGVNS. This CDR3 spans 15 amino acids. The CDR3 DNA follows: TGTGCCAGCAGTGAAACAGGGGAGGTAAATGAAAAACTGTTTTTT. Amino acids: CASSETGEVNEKLFF.

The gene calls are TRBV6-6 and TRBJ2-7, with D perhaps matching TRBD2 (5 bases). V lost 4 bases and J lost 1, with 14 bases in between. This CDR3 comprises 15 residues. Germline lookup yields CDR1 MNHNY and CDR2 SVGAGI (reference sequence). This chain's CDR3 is CASSSIKAGSYEQYF. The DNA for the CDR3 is TGTGCCAGCAGTTCCATAAAGGCGGGTTCCTACGAGCAGTACTTC.

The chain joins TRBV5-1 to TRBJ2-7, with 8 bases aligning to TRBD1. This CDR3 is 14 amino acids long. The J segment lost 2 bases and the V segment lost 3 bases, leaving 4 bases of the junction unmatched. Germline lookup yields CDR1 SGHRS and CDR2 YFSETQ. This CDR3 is CASSSQGAPYEQYF. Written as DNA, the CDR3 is TGCGCCAGCAGCTCGCAGGGGGCCCCCTACGAGCAGTACTTC.

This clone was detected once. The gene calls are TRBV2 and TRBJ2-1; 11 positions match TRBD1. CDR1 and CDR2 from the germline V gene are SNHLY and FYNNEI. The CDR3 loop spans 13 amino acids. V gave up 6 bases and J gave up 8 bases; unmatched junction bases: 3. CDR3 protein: CASRKDRGHEQFF. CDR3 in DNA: TGTGCCAGCAGGAAGGACAGGGGGCATGAGCAGTTCTTC.

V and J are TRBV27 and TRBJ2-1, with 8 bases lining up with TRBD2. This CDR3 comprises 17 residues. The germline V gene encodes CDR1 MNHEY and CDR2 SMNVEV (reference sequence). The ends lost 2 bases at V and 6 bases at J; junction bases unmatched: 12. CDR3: CASSLQGRGGQPNEQFF. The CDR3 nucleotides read TGTGCCAGCAGTTTACAGGGTCGGGGGGGGCAACCCAATGAGCAGTTCTTC.

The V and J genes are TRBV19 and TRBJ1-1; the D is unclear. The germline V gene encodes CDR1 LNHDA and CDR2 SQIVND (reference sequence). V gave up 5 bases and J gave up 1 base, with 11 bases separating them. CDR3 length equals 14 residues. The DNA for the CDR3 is TGTGCCAGTAGTCTCCAAAGCGGGAACACTGAAGCTTTCTTT. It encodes CASSLQSGNTEAFF.

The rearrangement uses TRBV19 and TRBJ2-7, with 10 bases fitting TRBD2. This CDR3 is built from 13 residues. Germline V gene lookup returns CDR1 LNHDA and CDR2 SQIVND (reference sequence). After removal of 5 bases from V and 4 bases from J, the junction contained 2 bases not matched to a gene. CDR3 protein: CASSGLADYEQYF. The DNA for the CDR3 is TGTGCCAGTAGTGGACTAGCGGATTACGAGCAGTACTTC. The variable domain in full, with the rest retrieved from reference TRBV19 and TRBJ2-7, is DGGITQSPKYLFRKEGQNVTLSCEQNLNHDAMYWYRQDPGQGLRLIYYSQIVNDFQKGDIAEGYSVSREKKESFPLTVTSAQKNPTAFYLCASSGLADYEQYFGPGTRLTVT.

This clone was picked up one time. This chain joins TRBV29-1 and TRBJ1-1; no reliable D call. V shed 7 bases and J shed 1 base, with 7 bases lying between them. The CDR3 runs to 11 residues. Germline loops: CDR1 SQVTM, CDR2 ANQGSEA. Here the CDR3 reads CSANRNTEAFF. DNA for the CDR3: TGCAGCGCAAACAGGAACACTGAAGCTTTCTTT.

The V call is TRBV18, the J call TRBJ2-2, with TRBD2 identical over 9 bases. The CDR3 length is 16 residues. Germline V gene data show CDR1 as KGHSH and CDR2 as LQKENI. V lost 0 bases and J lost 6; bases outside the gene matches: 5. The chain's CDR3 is CASSPPASGKSGELFF. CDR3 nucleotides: TGTGCCAGCTCACCACCGGCTAGCGGGAAATCCGGGGAGCTGTTTTTT.

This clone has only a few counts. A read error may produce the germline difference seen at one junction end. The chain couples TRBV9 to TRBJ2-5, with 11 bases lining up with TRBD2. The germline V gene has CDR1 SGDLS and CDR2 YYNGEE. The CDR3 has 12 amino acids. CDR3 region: CASSGLAGTRYF. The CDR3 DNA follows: TGTGCCAGCAGCGGACTAGCGGGGACCCGGTACTTC.

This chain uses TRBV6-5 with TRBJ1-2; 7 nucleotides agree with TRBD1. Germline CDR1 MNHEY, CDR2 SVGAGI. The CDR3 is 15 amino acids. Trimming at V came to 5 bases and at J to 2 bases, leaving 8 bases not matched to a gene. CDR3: CASSPLTGTNYGYTF. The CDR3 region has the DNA TGTGCCAGCAGTCCGTTGACAGGGACGAACTATGGCTACACCTTC.

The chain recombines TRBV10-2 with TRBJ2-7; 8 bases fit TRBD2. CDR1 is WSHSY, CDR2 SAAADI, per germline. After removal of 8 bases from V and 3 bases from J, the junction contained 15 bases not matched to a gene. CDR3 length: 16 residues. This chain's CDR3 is CASLEGTGGGSYEQYF. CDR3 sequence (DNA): TGCGCCAGCCTTGAGGGAACGGGAGGGGGAAGCTACGAGCAGTACTTC.

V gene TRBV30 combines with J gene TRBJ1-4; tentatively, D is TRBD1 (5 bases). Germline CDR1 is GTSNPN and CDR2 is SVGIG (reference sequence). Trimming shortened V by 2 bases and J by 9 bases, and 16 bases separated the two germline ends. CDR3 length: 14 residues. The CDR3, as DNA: TGTGCCTGGAGTCAGGGCAACCAAGGGAAAAAACTGTTTTTT. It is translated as CAWSQGNQGKKLFF.

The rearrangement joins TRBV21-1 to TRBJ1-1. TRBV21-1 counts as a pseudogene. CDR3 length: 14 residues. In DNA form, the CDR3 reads TGTGCCAGCACCAAGGAGAGGATGAACACTGAAGCTTTCTTT. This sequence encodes CASTKERMNTEAFF.

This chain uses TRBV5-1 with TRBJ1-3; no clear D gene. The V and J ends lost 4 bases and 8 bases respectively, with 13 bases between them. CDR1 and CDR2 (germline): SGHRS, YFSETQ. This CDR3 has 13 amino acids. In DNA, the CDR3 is TGCGCCAGCAGCCTGACCTGGAGGGACACCATATATTTT. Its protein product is CASSLTWRDTIYF.

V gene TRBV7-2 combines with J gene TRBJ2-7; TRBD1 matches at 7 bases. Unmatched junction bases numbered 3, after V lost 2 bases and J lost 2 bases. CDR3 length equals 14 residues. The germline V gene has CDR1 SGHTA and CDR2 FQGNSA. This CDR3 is CASSLYQGAYEQYF. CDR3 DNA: TGTGCCAGCAGCTTATACCAGGGGGCCTACGAGCAGTACTTC.